The source of this TCR beta chain is a study of blood T cell repertoires in COVID-19. Looking at the study overall: Samples taken during acute and convalescent COVID-19 were collected in the United States, Italy and Spain. The analysed material was cDNA or gDNA that came from T cells, B-cell-depleted T cells, or PBMCs.

How the authors handled the data: Scientists estimated how many nucleated cells there were by amplifying reference gene primers. Sequencing used immunoSEQ multiplex PCR; TCRdb keeps in-frame clones, though not all of them. The DNA gave D and trimming, while V, J and clone size come from that table. The sample gives about 210,000 clones, about 84% of which show up once; 10% to 15% is in the top ten. CDR3 size: 14 residues. Per germline, CDR1 MNHNY and CDR2 SVGAGI (reference sequence). V gave up 1 base and J gave up 5 bases, with 9 bases separating them. The chain uses TRBV6-6 and TRBJ1-5; no clear D. The specimen sequenced was peripheral blood. The sequence derives from a human donor in a cohort sampled during active COVID-19. CDR3 nucleotide sequence: TGTGCCAGCAGTTACTTACTAGGCTATCAGCCCCAGCATTTT. Amino acid sequence: CASSYLLGYQPQHF.